The rows below give T cell receptor beta chains drawn from one sample of a study of preoperative IRX-2 immunotherapy in early breast cancer. Here immunoSEQ multiplex PCR was the method, and the copy in TCRdb shows in-frame clones only, minus some. In the table there are about 25,000 clones, 85% to 95% of which are singletons. The specimen was tumor tissue, collected after IRX-2 immunotherapy. These receptors originate from a human donor with breast cancer. The CDR3 runs from the conserved cysteine through the conserved F or W. Fields, in order: J gene, V gene, clone size, D gene, CDR3 DNA, CDR3 protein. The D gene is left open where the match is weak. Clone size is shown for a subset of rows, as once, few, many or a class of expanded clone.

TRBJ1-5 TRBV5-1 - - TGCGCCAGCTCCGTCGAAGGGATTGGTCAGCCCCAGCATTTT CASSVEGIGQPQHF
TRBJ1-1 TRBV9 - TRBD1 TGTGCCAGCAGCTCCCAACCACAGGGGCTCACTGAAGCTTTCTTT CASSSQPQGLTEAFF
TRBJ2-7 TRBV5-1 - TRBD1 TGCGCCAGCAGCCCTGCACCCGGGACAGGGCTGACCTACGAGCAGTACTTC CASSPAPGTGLTYEQYF
TRBJ2-3 TRBV7-2 - - TGTGCCAGCAGCTCCTACACAGATACGCAGTATTTT CASSSYTDTQYF
TRBJ1-5 TRBV6-9 - - TGTGCCAGCAAACCCTTAGATCAGCCCCAGCATTTT CASKPLDQPQHF
TRBJ2-1 TRBV2 - - TGTGCCAGCAGTGAAGGCTTGCGGTACGGTGAGCAGTTCTTC CASSEGLRYGEQFF
TRBJ2-7 TRBV20-1 - - TGCAGTGCTGCCACCGGCGAGCAGTACTTC CSAATGEQYF
TRBJ2-3 TRBV6-6 - - TGTGCCAGCAGTTCCCCCTGGGAAGGAACAGATACGCAGTATTTT CASSSPWEGTDTQYF
TRBJ2-3 TRBV15 - - TGTGCCACCAGCAGAGCAGGTCCCTCCACAGATACGCAGTATTTT CATSRAGPSTDTQYF
TRBJ2-1 TRBV27 - TRBD2 TGTGCCAGCAGTTTTGAGCGGGATGTTTACAATGAGCAGTTCTTC CASSFERDVYNEQFF
TRBJ2-1 TRBV4-2 - TRBD2 TGTGCCAGCAGCCCCGGACTAGCTAACAATGAGCAGTTCTTC CASSPGLANNEQFF
TRBJ1-2 TRBV5-1 - - TGCGCCAGCAGCTTGGACAACTATGGCTACACCTTC CASSLDNYGYTF
TRBJ1-1 TRBV6-6 - TRBD1 TGTGCCAGCAGTTCCGGGACAGCGAACACTGAAGCTTTCTTT CASSSGTANTEAFF
TRBJ1-6 TRBV9 - - TGTGCCAGCAGCGTTGACGCGAGCTCCTATAATTCACCCCTCCACTTT CASSVDASSYNSPLHF
TRBJ2-1 TRBV4-1 - TRBD2 TGCGCCAGCAGCCAAGTATGGAGGACTAGCGGGGTAAACTCCTACAATGAGCAGTTCTTC CASSQVWRTSGVNSYNEQFF
TRBJ2-7 TRBV5-4 - - TGTGCCAGCAGTCAACTGGGACGGAACTACGAGCAGTACTTC CASSQLGRNYEQYF
TRBJ2-1 TRBV4-1 - - TGCGCCAGCAGCCCTCCACTAGGGGTTGGGCAGTTCTTC CASSPPLGVGQFF
TRBJ2-7 TRBV6-5 - TRBD2 TGTGCCAGCAGTTACTCTCCGGGACTAGGGATGTACGAGCAGTACTTC CASSYSPGLGMYEQYF
TRBJ2-1 TRBV19 - TRBD1 TGTGCCAGTAGTACCGACAGGGGCCTTACCCATCCGGATGAGCAGTTCTTC CASSTDRGLTHPDEQFF
TRBJ1-4 TRBV19 - - TGTGCCAGTAGTCCTACCACCCAAGAAAAACTGTTTTTT CASSPTTQEKLFF
TRBJ2-2 TRBV7-3 - - TGTGCCAGCAGCTTAAGAACCGGGGAGCTGTTTTTT CASSLRTGELFF
TRBJ2-2 TRBV6-5 - - TGTGCCAGCCACGACTCAAACACCGGGGAGCTGTTTTTT CASHDSNTGELFF
TRBJ1-2 TRBV6-5 once - TGTGCCAGCAGTAACGGGATTTTATCCTATGGCTACACCTTC CASSNGILSYGYTF
TRBJ1-5 TRBV4-2 - - TGTGCCAGCAGCCGAGGACGGGATAGCAATCAGCCCCAGCATTTT CASSRGRDSNQPQHF
TRBJ2-1 TRBV7-2 once - TGTGCCAGCAGCTTAAAGTATACCGACAATGAGCAGTTCTTC CASSLKYTDNEQFF
TRBJ2-1 TRBV9 - - TGTGCCAGCAGCGTAGTCGGGATCACTCGTGAGCAGTTCTTC CASSVVGITREQFF
TRBJ2-1 TRBV5-6 - - TGTGCCAGCAGCTTGGCCAGGGCTGGCAATGAGCAGTTCTTC CASSLARAGNEQFF
TRBJ1-2 TRBV7-3 - TRBD1 TGTGCCAGCAGCTTATCCCCCACAAGGGGACAGTCGGGAGGCTACACCTTC CASSLSPTRGQSGGYTF
TRBJ2-3 TRBV27 - - TGTGCCAGCAGTTACGGCACAGATACGCAGTATTTT CASSYGTDTQYF
TRBJ1-4 TRBV13 once - TGTGCCAGCAGCTCCCGACAGGCTCCAACTAATGAAAAACTGTTTTTT CASSSRQAPTNEKLFF
TRBJ2-2 TRBV14 - - TGTGCCAGCAGGGATTTGTTCTACACCGGGGAGCTGTTTTTT CASRDLFYTGELFF